These 6 T cell receptor beta chains were all obtained from the same sample, sequenced in a study of control samples from healthy donors and cancer patients. Libraries were prepared by immunoSEQ multiplex PCR; TCRdb keeps only in-frame clonotypes and omits some of them. The sample has roughly 45,000 clones, 65% to 90% seen once. Sequenced material: PBMCs. The receptor source for this set is a woman aged 45-59 years with lung cancer.

The CDR3 spells CASSPGRTSEETQYF. The CDR3 nucleotides are TGTGCCAGTAGCCCTGGACGAACAAGCGAAGAGACCCAGTACTTC. The chain uses TRBV19 and TRBJ2-5; no clear D gene. Trimming removed 6 bases at V and 3 bases at J, with 17 bases between. CDR3 length equals 15 residues. Germline values: CDR1 LNHDA, CDR2 SQIVND (reference sequence). Full variable domain (missing parts from reference TRBV19 and TRBJ2-5): DGGITQSPKYLFRKEGQNVTLSCEQNLNHDAMYWYRQDPGQGLRLIYYSQIVNDFQKGDIAEGYSVSREKKESFPLTVTSAQKNPTAFYLCASSPGRTSEETQYFGPGTRLLVL.

The rearrangement links TRBV9 to TRBJ2-7; 7 bases map to TRBD2. The V gene end was trimmed by 4 bases and the J gene end by 3 bases; junction bases not matched to a gene: 7. There are 14 residues in the CDR3. CDR1 SGDLS and CDR2 YYNGEE come from the germline V gene. As DNA, the CDR3 is TGTGCCAGCAGCCCCCATGGGGGGGACTACGAGCAGTACTTC. Protein: CASSPHGGDYEQYF.

The chain couples TRBV12-3 or TRBV12-4 to TRBJ1-6; no clear D gene. The V end was cut by 2 bases, the J end by 6 bases, with 5 bases between. The CDR3 contains 13 residues. The DNA of the CDR3 is TGTGCCAGCAGTTTAAAGGGTAATTCACCCCTCCACTTT. It is translated as CASSLKGNSPLHF.

V usage is TRBV18 and J usage is TRBJ1-6, with 9 bases matching TRBD1. Germline V gives CDR1 KGHSH, CDR2 LQKENI. This CDR3 has 15 residues. Trimming cost V 6 bases and J 5 bases; bases outside gene matches: 5. As DNA, the CDR3 is TGTGCCAGCTCTAGAGGGACAGGGAATAATTCACCCCTCCACTTT. Translation gives CASSRGTGNNSPLHF.

J is TRBJ2-3 and V is TRBV5-1; TRBD1 agrees at 8 bases. The germline CDR1 and CDR2 sequences are SGHRS and YFSETQ. After removal of 1 base from V and 5 bases from J, the junction contained 9 bases not matched to a gene. This CDR3 has 16 residues. CDR3 sequence reads: CASSLRTGWGLDTQYF. CDR3 DNA sequence: TGCGCCAGCAGCTTGAGGACAGGGTGGGGCTTAGATACGCAGTATTTT.

V is TRBV4-1 and J is TRBJ2-5, with D tentatively TRBD2 (6 bases). V was clipped by 1 base and J by 4 bases, with 13 bases between them. Germline CDR1 MGHRA, CDR2 YSYEKL. The CDR3 has 15 residues. CDR3 region: CASSQGPAEGETQYF. CDR3 bases: TGCGCCAGCAGCCAAGGCCCAGCGGAGGGAGAGACCCAGTACTTC.